The 29 T cell receptor beta chains given below trace back to one sample, sequenced in a study of cytomegalovirus exposure and HLA in healthy donors (dated by TCRdb to between 2016 and 2019). The library was produced with the immunoSEQ multiplex PCR assay. The multiplex PCR relied on a mix of 60 forward primers for TCR Vbeta segments and 13 reverse primers for TCR Jbeta segments. The table comes from immuneACCESS by way of TCRdb, which keeps in-frame sequences with V and J called. Part of the clones is missing from these tables; in studies checked, under half for an unresolved V gene and the rest for unknown reasons. The sample records under 170,000 clones, 70% to 80% of which are singletons. Roughly 4% of the sample is taken by the ten largest. The sample comprised PBMCs. These TCRs come from a human donor in good health.

The chain carries TRBV4-3 and TRBJ2-3; TRBD1 agrees at 9 bases. This CDR3 is 15 amino acids long. With 4 bases clipped from V and 2 bases from J, the junction kept 4 bases outside the gene matches. Germline loops: CDR1 LGHNA, CDR2 YSLEER. The CDR3 DNA sequence: TGCGCCAGCAGCCGGGGGGACAGGGACACAGATACGCAGTATTTT. As protein: CASSRGDRDTDTQYF.

V is TRBV19 and J is TRBJ2-7, with TRBD1 identical over 9 bases. Germline V gene lookup returns CDR1 LNHDA and CDR2 SQIVND (reference sequence). V shed 4 bases, J shed 2 bases, and the junction held 6 bases outside the gene matches. This CDR3 region has 15 residues. The CDR3 loop reads CASSTGTGIAYEQYF. CDR3 in DNA: TGTGCCAGTAGTACCGGGACAGGGATCGCCTACGAGCAGTACTTC.

The chain has TRBV20-1 and TRBJ1-2; D gene unclear. From germline, CDR1 is DFQATT and CDR2 SNEGSKA (reference sequence). The CDR3 extends over 11 amino acids. The ends were cut back, 5 bases at V and 7 bases at J, with 11 bases in the middle. CDR3 sequence reads: CSAGEGSGYTF. DNA for the CDR3: TGCAGTGCTGGGGAGGGTAGTGGCTACACCTTC.

The chain joins TRBV6-5 to TRBJ2-1, with 8 bases that match TRBD2. The V and J ends lost 5 bases and 7 bases, in that order; junction bases with no gene match: 10. The CDR3 consists of 15 residues. The V gene's germline CDR1 is MNHEY and CDR2 SVGAGI. The CDR3: CASSLSGGWRNEQFF. CDR3 nucleotides: TGTGCCAGCAGTCTATCGGGGGGGTGGAGAAATGAGCAGTTCTTC.

The chain joins TRBV30 to TRBJ2-7; 8 nucleotides agree with TRBD1. The length of the CDR3 is 11 residues. From germline, CDR1 is GTSNPN and CDR2 SVGIG (reference sequence). V lost 8 bases and J lost 7; bases outside the gene matches: 7. CDR3 in DNA: TGTGCCGCTAGGACAGGGATTGAGCAGTACTTC. It yields the protein CAARTGIEQYF.

The genes are TRBV15 and TRBJ2-5, with a possible D match to TRBD2 (6 bases). CDR3 size: 15 residues. V was clipped by 5 bases and J by 2 bases, with 15 bases between them. Germline-derived CDR1 and CDR2 are LNHNV and YYDKDF (reference sequence). The CDR3 spells CATSVPGTLQETQYF. The CDR3 DNA reads TGTGCCACCAGCGTCCCCGGGACTTTACAAGAGACCCAGTACTTC. Based on the CDR3 plus reference TRBV15 and TRBJ2-5, the full variable domain is DAMVIQNPRYQVTQFGKPVTLSCSQTLNHNVMYWYQQKSSQAPKLLFHYYDKDFNNEADTPDNFQSRRPNTSFCFLDIRSPGLGDTAMYLCATSVPGTLQETQYFGPGTRLLVL.

This clone has just one count. The chain employs TRBV4-3 and TRBJ1-1; possibly TRBD1 for D (6 bases). V dropped 0 bases and J dropped 4 bases, with 9 bases sitting between them. CDR3 length equals 14 residues. The germline V gene has CDR1 LGHNA and CDR2 YSLEER. The CDR3 DNA follows: TGCGCCAGCAGCCAAGAGGGGGCGAGCACTGAAGCTTTCTTT. It encodes CASSQEGASTEAFF.

CDR3 loop: CASSELIRTGGTYEQYF. The CDR3 DNA is TGTGCCAGCAGTGAATTGATTCGGACAGGGGGCACCTACGAGCAGTACTTC. This sequence joins TRBV6-1 and TRBJ2-7; 11 positions agree with TRBD1. This CDR3 is 17 amino acids long. V dropped 2 bases and J dropped 2; count of bases not matched to a gene: 8. CDR1 MNHNS and CDR2 SASEGT come from the germline V gene.

The V and J genes are TRBV12-5 and TRBJ2-7; 9 bases align to TRBD1. This CDR3 spans 14 amino acids. Trimming cost V 3 bases and J 4 bases; bases outside gene matches: 4. The germline gives CDR1 LGHNT, CDR2 FRNRAP. This CDR3 is CASGLEQGAYEQYF. The CDR3, as DNA: TGTGCTAGTGGTTTAGAACAGGGGGCATACGAGCAGTACTTC.

The chain employs TRBV27 and TRBJ2-2; 7 bases line up with TRBD2. V was clipped by 5 bases and J by 3 bases; unmatched bases: 12. Germline lookup yields CDR1 MNHEY and CDR2 SMNVEV (reference sequence). The CDR3 sequence is 17 residues long. DNA for the CDR3: TGTGCCAGCAGTCCACCTAGCGGCCTAGAGGACACCGGGGAGCTGTTTTTT. Protein: CASSPPSGLEDTGELFF.

The chain is built from TRBV9 and TRBJ2-1, with D uncertain. Germline CDR1 and CDR2: SGDLS and YYNGEE. The CDR3 is 14 amino acids. Trimming shortened V by 4 bases and J by 1 base, and 9 bases separated the two germline ends. The CDR3 sequence is CASSLSGSYNEQFF. In DNA, the CDR3 is TGTGCCAGCAGCCTTTCCGGGTCCTACAATGAGCAGTTCTTC. The full variable domain, rest sourced from reference TRBV9 and TRBJ2-1, is DSGVTQTPKHLITATGQRVTLRCSPRSGDLSVYWYQQSLDQGLQFLIQYYNGEERAKGNILERFSAQQFPDLHSELNLSSLELGDSALYFCASSLSGSYNEQFFGPGTRLTVL.

The chain recombines TRBV6-1 with TRBJ2-7, with 9 bases matching TRBD1. This CDR3 region has 15 residues. CDR1 and CDR2 from the germline V gene are MNHNS and SASEGT. V gave up 6 bases and J gave up 3 bases; unmatched junction bases: 9. The CDR3, as DNA: TGTGCCAGCAGGGGATGGACAGGGGTGAGCTACGAGCAGTACTTC. Encoded protein: CASRGWTGVSYEQYF.

The rearrangement uses TRBV6-5 and TRBJ1-3, with D unclear. CDR1 is MNHEY and CDR2 is SVGAGI in the germline V gene. The CDR3 consists of 15 residues. The V end lost 4 bases, the J end lost 2 bases, and 12 bases lay between the germline ends. The CDR3 DNA sequence: TGTGCCAGCAGTTCCGGGTTGGCGCCTGGAAACACCATATATTTT. The encoded protein is CASSSGLAPGNTIYF.

The CDR3 coding sequence is TGTGCCAGCAGTGAATGGGGACCGGAGGGTGGTCAGCCCCAGCATTTT. Translation: CASSEWGPEGGQPQHF. The chain carries TRBV6-1 and TRBJ1-5; a possible D gene is TRBD1 (5 bases). Trimming took 2 bases from V and 6 from J, leaving 17 bases between them. CDR1 and CDR2 from the germline V gene are MNHNS and SASEGT. This CDR3 is 16 amino acids long.

This sequence joins TRBV7-9 and TRBJ1-2; 7 bases align to TRBD1. There are 12 residues in the CDR3. J lost 4 bases, V lost 4 bases, and 0 bases had no gene match. CDR1 SEHNR and CDR2 FQNEAQ come from the germline V gene (reference sequence). The CDR3 nucleotides are TGTGCCAGCAGCTGGGACAGCTATGGCTACACCTTC. This encodes CASSWDSYGYTF.

The V call is TRBV13, the J call TRBJ2-7, with 11 bases that match TRBD2. V lost 4 bases to trimming and J lost 1 base; unmatched junction nucleotides: 6. The germline CDR1 and CDR2 sequences are PRHDT and FYEKMQ (reference sequence). CDR3 length: 16 amino acids. Written as DNA, the CDR3 is TGTGCCAGCAGCTCCCTGCTAGCGGGAGGTTCCTACGAGCAGTACTTC. It yields the protein CASSSLLAGGSYEQYF.

In this sample, this clone turned up a few times. V is TRBV27 and J is TRBJ2-1, with 9 positions matching TRBD2. The CDR3 contains 15 residues. Germline CDR1 is MNHEY and CDR2 is SMNVEV (reference sequence). After removal of 5 bases from V and 5 bases from J, the junction contained 7 bases not matched to a gene. Here the CDR3 reads CASSPNSGRNNEQFF. Here the CDR3 DNA reads TGTGCCAGCAGTCCCAATAGCGGGAGAAACAATGAGCAGTTCTTC.

The chain combines TRBV18 with TRBJ2-1; 9 bases fit TRBD2. The CDR3 sequence is 19 residues long. Losses at the gene ends were 3 bases for V and 6 bases for J; bases not matched to a gene: 18. Germline values: CDR1 KGHSH, CDR2 LQKENI. The CDR3 DNA follows: TGTGCCAGCTCACCGCCTCGTGGGGCGGGGGGGCTGTTACCCAATGAGCAGTTCTTC. It yields the protein CASSPPRGAGGLLPNEQFF. The full variable domain, in which reference TRBV18 and TRBJ2-1 provide the parts outside the CDR3, is NAGVMQNPRHLVRRRGQEARLRCSPMKGHSHVYWYRQLPEEGLKFMVYLQKENIIDESGMPKERFSAEFPKEGPSILRIQQVVRGDSAAYFCASSPPRGAGGLLPNEQFFGPGTRLTVL.

The rearrangement links TRBV7-6 to TRBJ2-7; D gene uncertain. The CDR3 contains 14 residues. The germline CDR1 and CDR2 sequences are SGHVS and FNYEAQ. V was trimmed by 4 bases and J by 7 bases, leaving 17 bases between them. CDR3 DNA sequence: TGTGCCAGCAGCTCATCCGAGGCCATCGGAGAGCAGTACTTC. As protein: CASSSSEAIGEQYF.

V usage is TRBV7-9 and J usage is TRBJ2-7; D may be TRBD1 (6 bases). Trimming left V 4 bases short and J 0 bases short, with 19 bases between. The V gene's germline CDR1 is SEHNR and CDR2 FQNEAQ (reference sequence). This CDR3 is built from 17 residues. The CDR3 sequence is CASSSNTGHLSSYEQYF. The DNA for the CDR3 is TGTGCCAGCAGCTCGAATACGGGACACCTAAGCTCCTACGAGCAGTACTTC.

This sequence joins TRBV6-6 and TRBJ2-7; D is ambiguous. The germline V gene encodes CDR1 MNHNY and CDR2 SVGAGI (reference sequence). V shed 5 bases and J shed 4 bases, with 6 bases lying between them. This CDR3 contains 11 residues. The CDR3 sequence is CASSPLYEQYF. In DNA form, the CDR3 reads TGTGCCAGCAGTCCTCTATACGAGCAGTACTTC.

The V and J genes are TRBV5-6 and TRBJ1-5, with a weak D call TRBD1 (6 bases). Germline values: CDR1 SGHDT, CDR2 YYEEEE. Trimming took 4 bases from V and 5 from J, leaving 16 bases between them. This CDR3 comprises 15 residues. The CDR3 DNA is TGTGCCAGCAGCCGTGGGTTGGCAGGGGATCAGCCCCAGCATTTT. Its translation: CASSRGLAGDQPQHF.

This sequence joins TRBV19 and TRBJ2-7; TRBD1 aligns across 8 bases. The CDR3 length is 16 residues. CDR1 is LNHDA and CDR2 is SQIVND in the germline V gene (reference sequence). J was trimmed by 2 bases and V by 5 bases; bases with no gene match: 11. CDR3 residues: CASSQGPGTGAYEQYF. CDR3 nucleotide sequence: TGTGCCAGTAGTCAAGGACCCGGGACAGGAGCCTACGAGCAGTACTTC.

V gene TRBV6-8 combines with J gene TRBJ1-5; D is undetermined. Germline V gene sequence: CDR1 MNHGY, CDR2 SAAAGT. This CDR3 comprises 16 residues. V lost 0 bases and J lost 3, with 12 bases in between. CDR3 nucleotides: TGTGCCAGCAGTTACTCTAAAGGTGGAGACAATCAGCCCCAGCATTTT. Amino acid sequence: CASSYSKGGDNQPQHF.

This clone has just one count. The chain links TRBV6-5 to TRBJ2-5, with 7 bases lining up with TRBD1. CDR3 size: 14 residues. After removal of 6 bases from V and 5 bases from J, the junction contained 9 bases not matched to a gene. Germline V gene lookup returns CDR1 MNHEY and CDR2 SVGAGI. CDR3 coding DNA: TGTGCCAGCAGACAAACAGGGGACGGGGAGACCCAGTACTTC. Encoded protein: CASRQTGDGETQYF.

The genes are TRBV5-1 and TRBJ2-7; 9 bases are a match to TRBD2. Germline V CDR1 and CDR2: SGHRS, YFSETQ. The V segment lost 0 bases and the J segment 7 bases; nucleotides outside the gene matches: 5. The CDR3 is 14 residues long. DNA for the CDR3: TGCGCCAGCAGCTTGGCAGCGGGGGGTACGGAGCAGTACTTC. Its protein product is CASSLAAGGTEQYF.

The J gene is TRBJ2-7, the V gene TRBV28; D possibly corresponds to TRBD2 (6 bases). From germline, CDR1 is MDHEN and CDR2 SYDVKM. Trimming removed 10 bases at V and 5 bases at J, with 18 bases between. This CDR3 has 13 residues. CDR3 coding DNA: TGTGCCATTTCCGGGACTGCCCGCCACGAGCAGTACTTC. It encodes CAISGTARHEQYF.

The V and J genes are TRBV4-2 and TRBJ2-7; D not certain. This CDR3 is 14 amino acids long. Trimming removed 0 bases at V and 1 base at J, with 7 bases between. Germline CDR1 and CDR2: LGHNA and YNFKEQ. CDR3 DNA: TGTGCCAGCAGCCAAGATTACAGTTCCTACGAGCAGTACTTC. This encodes CASSQDYSSYEQYF.

The CDR3 loop reads CASSFTGIRLGYEQYF. The CDR3 DNA reads as TGTGCCAGCAGTTTTACGGGGATTCGGTTGGGCTACGAGCAGTACTTC. J is TRBJ2-7 and V is TRBV28, with D tentatively TRBD2 (5 bases). There are 16 residues in the CDR3. CDR1 and CDR2 from the germline V gene are MDHEN and SYDVKM. V shed 3 bases and J shed 3 bases, with 18 bases lying between them.